The 15 T cell receptor beta chains below all came from one sample that was sequenced in a study of spatial heterogeneity in lung cancer. As for time point: blood at routine non-recurrence follow-up after resection. TCRdb called the 5' RACE reads again in MiXCR, with one record for every CDR3 protein. The data contain some 30,000 distinct CDR3 sequences, 5.4% of them singletons. Sequenced material: PBMCs, taken at follow-up. These receptor sequences come from a female donor with early-stage non-small cell lung cancer.

This clonotype was counted ten times or more. This chain connects TRBV11-2 to TRBJ2-1, with 9 bases aligning to TRBD1. Per germline, CDR1 SGHAT and CDR2 FQNNGV. The CDR3 totals 16 residues. The trim removed 6 bases at V and 0 bases at J, leaving 6 bases unmatched. DNA for the CDR3: TGTGCCAGCAGACCAAACAGGGGGCCCTCCTACAATGAGCAGTTCTTC. Its translation is CASRPNRGPSYNEQFF. The full variable domain, its missing parts supplied by reference TRBV11-2 and TRBJ2-1, is EAGVAQSPRYKIIEKRQSVAFWCNPISGHATLYWYQQILGQGPKLLIQFQNNGVVDDSQLPKDRFSAERLKGVDSTLKIQPAKLEDSAVYLCASRPNRGPSYNEQFFGPGTRLTVL.

This clonotype was seen many times. The chain uses TRBV20-1 and TRBJ1-2; TRBD1 matches 7 bases. The length of the CDR3 is 12 residues. From germline, CDR1 is DFQATT and CDR2 SNEGSKA (reference sequence). Trimming at V came to 5 bases and at J to 3 bases, leaving 3 bases not matched to a gene. CDR3 sequence: CSARDRDYGYTF. CDR3 bases: TGCAGTGCTCGCGACAGGGACTATGGCTACACCTTC.

The chain couples TRBV20-1 to TRBJ2-3; D possibly matches TRBD1 or TRBD2 (5 bases each). Germline assignment: CDR1 DFQATT and CDR2 SNEGSKA (reference sequence). The CDR3 is made up of 16 amino acids. Trimming removed 5 bases from V and 4 bases from J, with 22 bases in between. The CDR3 spells CSAHTPGPKGPDTQYF. The CDR3 nucleotides are TGCAGTGCTCACACCCCGGGACCGAAAGGACCAGATACGCAGTATTTT.

This clonotype was detected ten times or more. V gene TRBV20-1 combines with J gene TRBJ2-7; TRBD1 matches at 10 bases. The CDR3 contains 14 residues. Germline loops: CDR1 DFQATT, CDR2 SNEGSKA (reference sequence). The J segment lost 5 bases and the V segment lost 1 base, leaving 5 bases of the junction unmatched. CDR3 residues: CSARVSTGGHEQYF. DNA for the CDR3: TGCAGTGCTAGAGTGTCGACAGGGGGCCACGAGCAGTACTTC.

For this clonotype: A much bigger clone sits one base away, suggesting this may be a read error. This chain links TRBV18 with TRBJ1-4; D remains unclear. From germline, CDR1 is KGHSH and CDR2 LQKENI. V lost 4 bases to trimming and J lost 5 bases, with 8 bases between them. CDR3 size: 13 residues. CDR3 sequence reads: CASSLNLNEKLFF. DNA of the CDR3: TGTGCCAGCTCACTGAACCTGAATGAAAAACTGTTTTTT.

The chain carries TRBV24-1 and TRBJ2-1; 14 positions match TRBD2. Trimming removed 3 bases from V and 6 bases from J; junction bases left unmatched: 3. The V gene's germline CDR1 is KGHDR and CDR2 SFDVKD. This CDR3 comprises 16 residues. CDR3: CATSDPGLAGVNEQFF. DNA of the CDR3: TGTGCCACCAGTGATCCGGGACTAGCGGGGGTCAATGAGCAGTTCTTC.

V gene TRBV12-3 or TRBV12-4 combines with J gene TRBJ2-6; D is ambiguous. The CDR3 is 14 residues long. Trimming took off 6 bases at V and 0 bases at J, with 6 bases between the two ends. CDR3 sequence (DNA): TGTGCCAGCAGCCTCGCCTCTGGGGCCAACGTCCTGACTTTC. Its protein is CASSLASGANVLTF.

This clonotype has a count of ten or more. The chain couples TRBV21-1 to TRBJ1-5; TRBD1, the table's D call, lacks a check against the DNA. TRBV21-1 is tagged as a pseudogene. The CDR3 runs to 15 residues. The DNA of the CDR3 is TGTGCCAGCAGCAAAGGCGGGGGATTCCATCAGCCCCAGCATTTT. This translates into CASSKGGGFHQPQHF.

This clonotype occurred many times. The rearrangement links TRBV7-9 to TRBJ2-5; TRBD1 matches at 9 bases. This CDR3 is built from 19 residues. The trim removed 4 bases at V and 2 bases at J, leaving 17 bases unmatched. Germline V lookup: CDR1 SEHNR, CDR2 FQNEAQ (reference sequence). Here the CDR3 reads CASSSTTGRQGVKQETQYF. DNA of the CDR3: TGTGCCAGCAGCTCCACAACGGGCCGACAGGGGGTTAAACAAGAGACCCAGTACTTC. Supplemented by reference TRBV7-9 and TRBJ2-5, the full variable domain reads DTGVSQNPRHKITKRGQNVTFRCDPISEHNRLYWYRQTLGQGPEFLTYFQNEAQLEKSRLLSDRFSAERPKGSFSTLEIQRTEQGDSAMYLCASSSTTGRQGVKQETQYFGPGTRLLVL.

Points on this clonotype: A read error is possible here, since a much larger clone lies one base away. The rearrangement joins TRBV5-1 to TRBJ2-2; tentatively, D is TRBD1 or TRBD2 (6 bases each). The CDR3 is 13 amino acids. CDR1 is SGHRS, CDR2 YFSETQ, per germline. CDR3 amino acids: CVSRGGSTGELFF. CDR3 nucleotide sequence: TGCGTCAGCAGAGGGGGGAGCACCGGGGAGCTGTTTTTT.

There are a few counts of this clonotype. The genes are TRBV9 and TRBJ2-2, with no clear D. V dropped 0 bases and J dropped 3 bases, with 6 bases sitting between them. Looked up from germline, CDR1 is SGDLS and CDR2 is YYNGEE. CDR3 length equals 14 residues. CDR3: CASSVAHYTGELFF. CDR3 DNA sequence: TGTGCCAGCAGCGTAGCCCACTACACCGGGGAGCTGTTTTTT.

This clonotype ranks as medium-sized. The rearrangement links TRBV29-1 to TRBJ1-5; possibly TRBD1 for D (5 bases). Germline V CDR1 and CDR2: SQVTM, ANQGSEA. CDR3 length: 12 residues. V lost 4 bases and J 1 base, leaving 5 bases between the germline ends. CDR3 region: CSVGGSNQPQHF. CDR3 bases: TGCAGCGTTGGGGGGAGCAATCAGCCCCAGCATTTT.

This clonotype was picked up many times. The chain combines TRBV6-5 with TRBJ1-1, with D maybe TRBD1 (6 bases). Germline assignment: CDR1 MNHEY and CDR2 SVGAGI. Trimming took off 5 bases at V and 0 bases at J, with 13 bases between the two ends. CDR3 length equals 15 residues. The CDR3 bases are TGTGCCAGCAGTCCAGGGGTGGACATGAACACTGAAGCTTTCTTT. It is translated as CASSPGVDMNTEAFF.

In this sample, this clonotype turned up many times. V gene TRBV20-1 combines with J gene TRBJ2-1; TRBD2 agrees at 13 bases. The CDR3 spans 17 residues. Germline V lookup: CDR1 DFQATT, CDR2 SNEGSKA (reference sequence). V trimming: 6 bases; J trimming: 0 bases; junction bases outside the gene matches: 8. The CDR3 DNA is TGCAGTGCCCTGGGACTAGCGGGAACCCGCTCCTACAATGAGCAGTTCTTC. Encoded protein: CSALGLAGTRSYNEQFF.

Ten or more counts support this clonotype. The chain uses TRBV28 and TRBJ2-7; TRBD2 aligns across 8 bases. CDR1 and CDR2 (germline): MDHEN, SYDVKM. The CDR3 contains 13 residues. V was clipped by 7 bases and J by 4 bases; unmatched bases: 6. CDR3 coding DNA: TGTGCCAGCACCCCGGGAGGGGCTTACGAGCAGTACTTC. It yields the protein CASTPGGAYEQYF.